This T cell receptor (beta chain) is drawn from a study of blood T cell repertoires in COVID-19. Study context: Sites in the United States, Italy and Spain provided acute and convalescent COVID-19 samples. PBMCs, B-cell-depleted T cells, or T cells provided the cDNA or gDNA that made up the material.

The germline V gene has CDR1 SGHRS and CDR2 YFSETQ. The CDR3 loop spans 14 amino acids. The V end was cut by 1 base, the J end by 2 bases, with 9 bases between. The assay was immunoSEQ multiplex PCR, and TCRdb's table has in-frame clones only and misses some. The repertoire holds around 130,000 clones, over 80% seen once, with 11% in the top ten. This clone has just a few counts. The sequenced sample consisted of peripheral blood. The V call is TRBV5-1, the J call TRBJ1-1; TRBD1 is a possible D gene (5 bases). The source is an elderly woman with acute or convalescent COVID-19. CDR3 DNA sequence: TGCGCCAGCAGCTTGTCAGGGATCAACACTGAAGCTTTCTTT. Its protein product is CASSLSGINTEAFF.